These 14 T cell receptor beta chains originate from one sample sequenced in a study of regulatory T cells in long-lasting Graves disease. TCR beta libraries were built with iRepertoire HTBI primers and Arm-PCR of CDR3 regions. TCRdb re-derived calls from the multiplex PCR reads in MiXCR, one entry per CDR3 protein. The sample carries 560,000 or so distinct CDR3 sequences, 16% recorded once. Stated time point: newly diagnosed GD, antithyroid drugs for less than 3 months. Preparation of the TCR library used RNA extracted from PBMCs. The sample also formed part of further work on T cells in Graves' hyperthyroidism and ophthalmopathy.

The sample consisted of peripheral blood mononuclear cells (PBMCs), taken at new diagnosis, from a patient treated with antithyroid drugs. These receptor sequences come from a man between 18 and 29 years old with Graves disease.

In this sample, this clonotype turned up a few times. This chain joins TRBV20-1 and TRBJ1-3, with 7 bases that match TRBD1. The CDR3 has 16 amino acids. Germline V gene data show CDR1 as DFQATT and CDR2 as SNEGSKA (reference sequence). V gave up 3 bases and J gave up 0 bases; unmatched junction bases: 8. As DNA, the CDR3 is TGCAGTGCTAGGAATACAGGGGCCGACTCTGGAAACACCATATATTTT. Translating it yields CSARNTGADSGNTIYF.

This clonotype was counted many times. V gene TRBV6-2 or TRBV6-3 combines with J gene TRBJ2-7; 7 bases are shared with TRBD1. Germline V gene lookup returns CDR1 MNHEY and CDR2 SVGEGT. This CDR3 contains 15 residues. V trimming: 2 bases; J trimming: 3 bases; junction bases outside the gene matches: 7. The CDR3 bases are TGTGCCAGCAGTTACGTAGGGGGCCGCAACTACGAGCAGTACTTC. Residues: CASSYVGGRNYEQYF.

With respect to this clonotype: It may be a read error: a sequence one base away is much more abundant. The chain is built from TRBV12-5 and TRBJ1-1; D ambiguous. Trimming left V 1 base short and J 11 bases short, with 26 bases between. In germline, CDR1 is LGHNT, CDR2 FRNRAP. The CDR3 has 17 residues. CDR3 sequence: CASGLDPQGHDAFAAFF. CDR3 sequence (DNA): TGTGCTAGTGGTTTGGACCCACAAGGGCATGACGCGTTTGCGGCTTTCTTT.

This clonotype has at least ten counts. V is TRBV27 and J is TRBJ2-7; the D is unclear. Deletions cut 6 bases from V and 3 bases from J, with 12 bases between. This CDR3 has 13 residues. Germline lookup yields CDR1 MNHEY and CDR2 SMNVEV (reference sequence). The CDR3 here is CASRMKGNYEQYF. In DNA, the CDR3 is TGTGCCAGCAGGATGAAGGGCAACTACGAGCAGTACTTC.

The genes are TRBV30 and TRBJ2-1; TRBD2 agrees at 10 bases. The ends lost 3 bases at V and 4 bases at J; junction bases unmatched: 6. Germline V lookup: CDR1 GTSNPN, CDR2 SVGIG (reference sequence). This CDR3 is built from 15 residues. The CDR3 DNA is TGTGCCTGGAGGCTTCATAGCGGGAGGTACAATGAGCAGTTCTTC. Protein: CAWRLHSGRYNEQFF. Complete variable domain (other parts from reference TRBV30 and TRBJ2-1): SQTIHQWPATLVQPVGSPLSLECTVEGTSNPNLYWYRQAAGRGLQLLFYSVGIGQISSEVPQNLSASRPQDRQFILSSKKLLLSDSGFYLCAWRLHSGRYNEQFFGPGTRLTVL.

This clonotype was detected only a few times. The chain uses TRBV20-1 and TRBJ1-1; no firm D call. V shed 6 bases and J shed 0 bases, with 17 bases lying between them. The CDR3 is 15 amino acids. Per the germline V gene, CDR1 is DFQATT and CDR2 is SNEGSKA (reference sequence). This CDR3 is CSAKQQPSMNTEAFF. The CDR3 nucleotides are TGCAGTGCAAAGCAGCAACCGAGTATGAACACTGAAGCTTTCTTT.

Many counts were recorded for this clonotype. This chain joins TRBV6-1 and TRBJ2-7; D perhaps matches TRBD2 (5 bases). Germline CDR1 and CDR2: MNHNS and SASEGT. This CDR3 region has 16 residues. V lost 1 base and J 1 base, leaving 14 bases between the germline ends. In nucleotides, the CDR3 is TGTGCCAGCAGTGAAGAGAGGTTAGCGCAGTCCTACGAGCAGTACTTC. Translation gives CASSEERLAQSYEQYF.

This clonotype has a single count. The rearrangement uses TRBV19 and TRBJ2-1; the D gene is possibly TRBD2 (6 bases). Trimming pared 4 bases from V and 5 bases from J, leaving 9 bases between. There are 13 residues in the CDR3. Germline CDR1 and CDR2: LNHDA and SQIVND (reference sequence). CDR3 DNA sequence: TGTGCCAGTAGTACTTGGGGGGACAATGAGCAGTTCTTC. Protein product: CASSTWGDNEQFF.

This clonotype occurred a few times. The CDR3 sequence is CASRVGQLPNEQFF. The CDR3 DNA reads as TGTGCCAGCAGGGTTGGACAGTTACCCAATGAGCAGTTCTTC. V usage is TRBV2 and J usage is TRBJ2-1; possible D gene TRBD1, 6 bases. CDR1 is SNHLY, CDR2 FYNNEI, per germline. V was pared by 6 bases and J by 6 bases, with 15 bases between. CDR3 length: 14 residues.

The rearrangement links TRBV29-1 to TRBJ1-2, with TRBD1 as a possible D gene (5 bases). This CDR3 spans 15 amino acids. CDR1 SQVTM and CDR2 ANQGSEA come from the germline V gene. Trimming left V 5 bases short and J 2 bases short, with 18 bases between. CDR3 amino acids: CSVPKGQGGNYGYTF. DNA of the CDR3: TGCAGCGTTCCCAAGGGGCAGGGTGGAAACTATGGCTACACCTTC.

V is TRBV6-5 and J is TRBJ2-1, with D hard to call. The V and J ends lost 3 bases and 0 bases respectively, with 9 bases between them. The germline V gene encodes CDR1 MNHEY and CDR2 SVGAGI. CDR3 length equals 15 residues. The DNA for the CDR3 is TGTGCCAGCAGTTATGTGGTAAGCTCCTACAATGAGCAGTTCTTC. Translating it yields CASSYVVSSYNEQFF.

As regards this clonotype: This sequence may be a read error, since a much larger clone differs from it by one base. Because the CDR3 is missing its conserved closing phenylalanine or tryptophan, this is likely a read error. CDR3: CATLGGDDNEQFS. The CDR3 DNA reads TGTGCCACCTTAGGGGGAGATGACAATGAGCAGTTCTCC. The J gene is TRBJ2-1, the V gene TRBV12-3 or TRBV12-4, with D tentatively TRBD1 (6 bases). Trimming pared 10 bases from V and 5 bases from J, leaving 15 bases between. This CDR3 has 13 amino acids.

This clonotype was recorded at least ten times. The genes are TRBV20-1 and TRBJ2-5, with D tentatively TRBD2 (5 bases). The CDR3 extends over 13 amino acids. CDR1 is DFQATT, CDR2 SNEGSKA, per germline (reference sequence). V was cut by 1 base and J by 3 bases, with 9 bases left in between. CDR3 sequence reads: CSARGGLKETQYF. CDR3 nucleotides: TGCAGTGCTAGAGGAGGGCTGAAAGAGACCCAGTACTTC.

This clonotype has a single count. V gene TRBV5-1 combines with J gene TRBJ2-1; TRBD2 aligns across 10 bases. J was trimmed by 8 bases and V by 3 bases; bases with no gene match: 5. From germline, CDR1 is SGHRS and CDR2 YFSETQ. The CDR3 consists of 14 residues. This CDR3 is CASSWTSGEYEQFF. CDR3 nucleotide sequence: TGCGCCAGCAGCTGGACTAGCGGCGAGTATGAGCAGTTCTTC.